This T cell receptor (beta chain) was retrieved from a study of blood T cell repertoires in COVID-19. This CDR3 is built from 11 residues. The germline V gene has CDR1 SQVTM and CDR2 ANQGSEA. Trimming removed 2 bases from V and 2 bases from J, with 4 bases in between. This clone is a singleton in its sample. Sequencing was performed with immunoSEQ multiplex PCR; in TCRdb, only in-frame clones are kept and a portion is missing. The sample has 200,000 or so clones, around four fifths seen once; the top ten hold 4.8%. This receptor was taken from a woman in her forties or fifties who had been exposed to COVID-19. Source material: PBMCs or T cells enriched from blood (not recorded which). The J gene is TRBJ2-7, the V gene TRBV29-1, with D unresolved. CDR3 protein: CSVESAYEQYF. In DNA, the CDR3 is TGCAGCGTTGAATCGGCCTACGAGCAGTACTTC.